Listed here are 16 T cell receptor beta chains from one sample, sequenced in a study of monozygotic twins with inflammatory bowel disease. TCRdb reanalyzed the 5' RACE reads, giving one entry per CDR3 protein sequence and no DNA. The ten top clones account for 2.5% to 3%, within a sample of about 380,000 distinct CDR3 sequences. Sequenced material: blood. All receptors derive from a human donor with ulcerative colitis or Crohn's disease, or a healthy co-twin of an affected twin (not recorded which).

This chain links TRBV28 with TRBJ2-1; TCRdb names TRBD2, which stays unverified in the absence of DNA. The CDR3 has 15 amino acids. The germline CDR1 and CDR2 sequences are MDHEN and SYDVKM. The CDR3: CASSFGLAGGIEQFF.

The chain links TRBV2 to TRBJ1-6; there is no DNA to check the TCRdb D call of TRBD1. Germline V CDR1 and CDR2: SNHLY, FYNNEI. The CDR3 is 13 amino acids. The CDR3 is CASGRTWGSPLHF.

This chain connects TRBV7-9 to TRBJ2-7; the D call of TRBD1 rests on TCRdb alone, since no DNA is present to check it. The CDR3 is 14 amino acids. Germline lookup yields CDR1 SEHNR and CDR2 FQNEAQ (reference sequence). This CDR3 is CASNSGQGKDEQYF.

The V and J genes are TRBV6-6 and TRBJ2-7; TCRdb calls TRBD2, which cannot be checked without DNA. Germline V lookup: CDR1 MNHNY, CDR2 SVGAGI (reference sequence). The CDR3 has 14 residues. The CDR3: CASIGTSGTYEQYF.

The CDR3 here is CASSQDGQGRNQPQHF. The chain employs TRBV3-1 and TRBJ1-5; the TCRdb call, TRBD1, lacks DNA for checking. The CDR3 totals 16 residues. Germline-derived CDR1 and CDR2 are LGHDT and YNNKEL (reference sequence).

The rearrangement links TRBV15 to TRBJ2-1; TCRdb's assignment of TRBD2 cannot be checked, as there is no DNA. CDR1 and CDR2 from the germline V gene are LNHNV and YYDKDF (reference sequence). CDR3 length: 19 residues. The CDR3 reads CATSRGPEGRGGLRDEQFF.

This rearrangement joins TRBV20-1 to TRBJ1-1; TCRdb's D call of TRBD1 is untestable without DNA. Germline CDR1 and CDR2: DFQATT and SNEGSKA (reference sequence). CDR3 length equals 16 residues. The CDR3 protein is CSAPPLRGPLNTEAFF.

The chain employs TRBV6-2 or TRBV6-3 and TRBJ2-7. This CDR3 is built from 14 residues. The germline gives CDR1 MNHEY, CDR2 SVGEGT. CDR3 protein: CASRRSGTAYEQYF.

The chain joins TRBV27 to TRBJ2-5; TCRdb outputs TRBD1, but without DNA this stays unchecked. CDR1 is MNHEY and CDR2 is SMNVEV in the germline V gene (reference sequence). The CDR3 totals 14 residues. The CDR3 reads CASSPGYVEETQYF.

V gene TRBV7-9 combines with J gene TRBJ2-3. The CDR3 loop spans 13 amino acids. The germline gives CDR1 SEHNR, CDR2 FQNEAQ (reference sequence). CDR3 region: CASSPTHTDTQYF.

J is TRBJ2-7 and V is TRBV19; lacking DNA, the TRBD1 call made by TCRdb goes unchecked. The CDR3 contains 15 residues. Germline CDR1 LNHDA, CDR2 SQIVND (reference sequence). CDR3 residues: CASSRAGGAPYEQYF.

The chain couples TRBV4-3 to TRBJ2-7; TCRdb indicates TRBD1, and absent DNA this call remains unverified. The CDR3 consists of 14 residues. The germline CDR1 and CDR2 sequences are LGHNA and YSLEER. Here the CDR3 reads CASSQTGTAYEQYF.

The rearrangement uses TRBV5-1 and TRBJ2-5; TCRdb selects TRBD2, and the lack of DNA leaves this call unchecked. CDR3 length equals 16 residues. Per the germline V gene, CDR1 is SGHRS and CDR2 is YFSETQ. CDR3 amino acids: CASSRGSGGHQETQYF.

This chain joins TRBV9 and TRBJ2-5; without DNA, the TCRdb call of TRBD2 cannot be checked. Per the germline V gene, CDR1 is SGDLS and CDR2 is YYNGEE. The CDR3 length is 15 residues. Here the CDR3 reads CASSVAGTSKETQYF.

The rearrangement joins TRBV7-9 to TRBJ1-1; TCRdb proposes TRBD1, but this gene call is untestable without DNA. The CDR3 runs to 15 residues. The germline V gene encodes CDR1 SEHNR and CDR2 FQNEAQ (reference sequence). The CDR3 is CASSLVGTLNTEAFF.

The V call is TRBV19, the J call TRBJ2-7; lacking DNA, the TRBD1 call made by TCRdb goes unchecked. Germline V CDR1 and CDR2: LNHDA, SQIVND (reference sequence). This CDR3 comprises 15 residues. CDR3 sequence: CASSGPGITTREQYF. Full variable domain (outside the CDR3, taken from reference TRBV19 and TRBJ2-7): DGGITQSPKYLFRKEGQNVTLSCEQNLNHDAMYWYRQDPGQGLRLIYYSQIVNDFQKGDIAEGYSVSREKKESFPLTVTSAQKNPTAFYLCASSGPGITTREQYFGPGTRLTVT.